The clone carrying this T cell receptor (beta chain) was counted ten times or more. This sample is part of a study of early T cells in non-severe SARS-CoV-2 infection. TCRdb redid the calling of the 5' RACE reads with MiXCR, one entry per CDR3 protein. Of 35,000 or so distinct CDR3 sequences in the sample, about 5% were seen once. Germline lookup yields CDR1 KGHSH and CDR2 LQKENI. Trimming cost V 3 bases and J 7 bases, with 12 bases left between them. The CDR3 runs to 13 residues. This TCR came from an adult who was a healthcare worker with PCR-confirmed SARS-CoV-2 infection or an uninfected control (not recorded which). V is TRBV18 and J is TRBJ2-5, with D possibly matching TRBD2 (5 bases). The sample consisted of whole blood. CDR3 nucleotide sequence: TGTGCCAGCTCACCGGACGAGGGCGCGACCCAGTACTTC. This sequence encodes CASSPDEGATQYF. The variable domain in full, completed from reference TRBV18 and TRBJ2-5, reads NAGVMQNPRHLVRRRGQEARLRCSPMKGHSHVYWYRQLPEEGLKFMVYLQKENIIDESGMPKERFSAEFPKEGPSILRIQQVVRGDSAAYFCASSPDEGATQYFGPGTRLLVL.